This T cell receptor beta chain was retrieved from a study of blood T cell repertoires in COVID-19. Data came from immunoSEQ multiplex PCR; TCRdb stores just in-frame clones and leaves some out. The sample consists of approximately 28,000 clones, 90% of them appearing once. This CDR3 region has 15 residues. With 1 base removed from V and 1 base from J, the gap between germline ends came to 7 bases. Germline V gives CDR1 SEHNR, CDR2 FQNEAQ (reference sequence). The sample comprised peripheral blood. V gene TRBV7-9 combines with J gene TRBJ1-4; D unclear. This clonotype was obtained from a woman aged 60-70 years with active COVID-19. CDR3 sequence: CASSLGSGTNEKLFF. DNA of the CDR3: TGTGCCAGCAGCTTAGGGTCCGGAACTAATGAAAAACTGTTTTTT.